Following are 27 T cell receptor beta chains from one sample sequenced in a study of spatial heterogeneity in lung cancer. Notes on the study in general: Tracking of tumor mutation counts was seen in expanded intratumoral alpha and beta TCR counts.

For these receptors, no antigen is known. TCRdb used MiXCR to reprocess the 5' RACE reads, holding one entry per CDR3 protein. The data hold about 5,700 distinct CDR3 sequences, with roughly 12% observed a single time. Documented time point: sample taken at primary tumor resection. The source material was lung tumor tissue, sampled at surgery. The source is a female donor with early-stage non-small cell lung cancer.

This clonotype was observed at least ten times. The genes are TRBV7-9 and TRBJ1-1, with a possible D match to TRBD1 (5 bases). The V gene lost 0 bases and the J gene lost 4 bases, with 12 bases spanning the gap. This CDR3 contains 15 residues. Germline V gene sequence: CDR1 SEHNR, CDR2 FQNEAQ (reference sequence). This chain's CDR3 is CASSLAAGRVTEAFF. The DNA for the CDR3 is TGTGCCAGCAGCTTAGCTGCAGGGCGGGTCACTGAAGCTTTCTTT.

This clonotype was observed at least ten times. The chain recombines TRBV5-5 with TRBJ1-4, with D hard to call. Germline assignment: CDR1 SGHKS and CDR2 YYEKEE (reference sequence). V lost 0 bases, J lost 5 bases, and 5 bases lay in between. The CDR3 runs to 13 residues. CDR3 bases: TGTGCCAGCAGCTTGGACGTAAATGAAAAACTGTTTTTT. Encoded protein: CASSLDVNEKLFF. Filled out from reference TRBV5-5 and TRBJ1-4, the complete variable domain reads DAGVTQSPTHLIKTRGQQVTLRCSPISGHKSVSWYQQVLGQGPQFIFQYYEKEERGRGNFPDRFSARQFPNYSSELNVNALLLGDSALYLCASSLDVNEKLFFGSGTQLSVL.

This clonotype came up many times. V and J are TRBV6-6 and TRBJ2-1; 7 bases match TRBD2. With 2 bases clipped from V and 8 bases from J, the junction kept 6 bases outside the gene matches. There are 14 residues in the CDR3. Germline CDR1 reads MNHNY; CDR2 reads SVGAGI (reference sequence). This chain's CDR3 is CASSYQLAEDEQFF. In DNA, the CDR3 is TGTGCCAGCAGTTACCAGCTAGCGGAGGATGAGCAGTTCTTC.

This clonotype was observed at least ten times. The genes are TRBV10-3 and TRBJ1-5, with D unclear. V lost 0 bases, J lost 0 bases, and 6 bases lay in between. The CDR3 runs 15 residues. Germline V CDR1 and CDR2: ENHRY, SYGVKD. CDR3 protein: CAISESKLSNQPQHF. CDR3 bases: TGTGCCATCAGTGAGTCGAAGCTTAGCAATCAGCCCCAGCATTTT.

This clonotype is categorized as medium-sized. The rearrangement links TRBV11-2 to TRBJ2-5; 13 bases match TRBD2. CDR3 size: 17 residues. Germline V gene lookup returns CDR1 SGHAT and CDR2 FQNNGV. V lost 4 bases, J lost 4 bases, and 9 bases stayed unmatched. In DNA, the CDR3 is TGTGCCAGCAGCTCTTACGGGACTAGCGGGGAGGGAGAGACCCAGTACTTC. This encodes CASSSYGTSGEGETQYF. The whole variable domain, filled in from reference TRBV11-2 and TRBJ2-5, reads EAGVAQSPRYKIIEKRQSVAFWCNPISGHATLYWYQQILGQGPKLLIQFQNNGVVDDSQLPKDRFSAERLKGVDSTLKIQPAKLEDSAVYLCASSSYGTSGEGETQYFGPGTRLLVL.

By frequency in the sample, this clonotype is medium-sized (0.01 to 0.1%). The V call is TRBV5-1, the J call TRBJ2-3; D perhaps matches TRBD2 (7 bases). This CDR3 is built from 15 residues. V was clipped by 2 bases and J by 4 bases, with 14 bases between them. The germline gives CDR1 SGHRS, CDR2 YFSETQ. CDR3 sequence reads: CASSLGGGPADTQYF. CDR3 sequence (DNA): TGCGCCAGCAGCTTAGGGGGAGGGCCAGCAGATACGCAGTATTTT.

This chain joins TRBV29-1 and TRBJ1-1; TRBD1 is a possible D gene (5 bases). Germline V CDR1 and CDR2: SQVTM, ANQGSEA. This CDR3 has 16 amino acids. Between the trimmed V and J ends, which lost 1 base and 0 bases, there was a span of 15 bases. The CDR3 protein is CSVEVSGTAMNTEAFF. The CDR3 DNA follows: TGCAGCGTTGAAGTTTCTGGGACGGCCATGAACACTGAAGCTTTCTTT.

The sample holds many counts of this clonotype. Here the CDR3 DNA reads TGTGCCAGCAGGATCGGGGGGGTGAACACTGAAGCTTTCTTT. Its protein product is CASRIGGVNTEAFF. This chain connects TRBV6-1 to TRBJ1-1; tentative D call: TRBD1 (5 bases). There are 14 residues in the CDR3. The V end lost 6 bases, the J end lost 0 bases, and 11 bases lay between the germline ends. Germline-derived CDR1 and CDR2 are MNHNS and SASEGT.

This clonotype appeared many times. The chain combines TRBV20-1 with TRBJ2-7; 7 bases are a match to TRBD1. V dropped 1 base and J dropped 5; count of bases not matched to a gene: 8. The CDR3 length is 14 residues. Germline-derived CDR1 and CDR2 are DFQATT and SNEGSKA (reference sequence). The CDR3 bases are TGCAGTGCTAGAGGATTACAGGGGTGCCACGAGCAGTACGTC. Translation: CSARGLQGCHEQYV.

The chain couples TRBV27 to TRBJ1-2; D not certain. The CDR3 contains 17 residues. Germline values: CDR1 MNHEY, CDR2 SMNVEV (reference sequence). V was trimmed by 3 bases and J by 2 bases, leaving 19 bases between them. CDR3 region: CASSFSPTLTTNYGYTF. The CDR3 DNA is TGTGCCAGCAGTTTCAGTCCAACCCTTACCACAAACTATGGCTACACCTTC.

By share of the sample, this clonotype is medium-sized. This rearrangement joins TRBV28 to TRBJ2-1, with D maybe TRBD2 (5 bases). Germline lookup yields CDR1 MDHEN and CDR2 SYDVKM. V dropped 8 bases and J dropped 4 bases, with 15 bases sitting between them. The CDR3 length is 14 residues. CDR3 nucleotide sequence: TGTGCCAGCGGACGCCTAGCAGGTTACAATGAGCAGTTCTTC. Its translation: CASGRLAGYNEQFF.

This clonotype was seen repeatedly, ten times or more. The chain recombines TRBV7-3 with TRBJ1-2, with no clear D. Germline values: CDR1 SGHTA, CDR2 FQGTGA. V was cut by 1 base and J by 0 bases, with 9 bases left in between. The CDR3 totals 15 residues. The CDR3 nucleotides read TGTGCCAGCAGCTTAATGGTTCAGGCTAACTATGGCTACACCTTC. Residues: CASSLMVQANYGYTF.

Within the sample, this clonotype is medium-sized (0.01 to 0.1%). The chain combines TRBV5-1 with TRBJ2-5; no clear D. CDR1 SGHRS and CDR2 YFSETQ come from the germline V gene. Trimming pared 0 bases from V and 0 bases from J, leaving 12 bases between. There are 16 residues in the CDR3. CDR3 loop: CASSLGNSNHQETQYF. The CDR3 DNA follows: TGCGCCAGCAGCTTGGGCAACAGCAATCACCAAGAGACCCAGTACTTC.

This clonotype qualifies as medium-sized (0.01 to 0.1%). The chain carries TRBV2 and TRBJ2-1; 11 bases are a match to TRBD2. CDR3 length: 15 residues. Per the germline V gene, CDR1 is SNHLY and CDR2 is FYNNEI. With V trimmed by 2 bases and J by 5 bases, 2 bases remained unmatched. The CDR3 is CASSEQGLADNEQFF. The DNA for the CDR3 is TGTGCCAGCAGTGAACAGGGACTAGCGGACAATGAGCAGTTCTTC.

CDR3 amino acids: CASSFWGGGTDTQYF. In DNA form, the CDR3 reads TGTGCCAGCAGTTTTTGGGGCGGGGGCACAGATACGCAGTATTTT. The chain joins TRBV27 to TRBJ2-3, with D perhaps matching TRBD2 (6 bases). With 3 bases removed from V and 1 base from J, the gap between germline ends came to 11 bases. Germline V gives CDR1 MNHEY, CDR2 SMNVEV (reference sequence). This CDR3 spans 15 amino acids.

This clonotype is labeled medium-sized. This chain joins TRBV27 and TRBJ1-5, with TRBD1 identical over 11 bases. The germline gives CDR1 MNHEY, CDR2 SMNVEV (reference sequence). The CDR3 is 17 amino acids. J lost 2 bases, V lost 5 bases, and 8 bases had no gene match. The CDR3, as DNA: TGTGCCAGCAGTGGAGGGACAGGGGGTGGGGGCAATCAGCCCCAGCATTTT. This encodes CASSGGTGGGGNQPQHF.

This clonotype has ten or more counts. This chain uses TRBV6-5 with TRBJ2-6; 11 bases line up with TRBD1. Germline V lookup: CDR1 MNHEY, CDR2 SVGAGI. The CDR3 has 19 residues. The V segment lost 5 bases and the J segment 1 base; nucleotides outside the gene matches: 10. The CDR3: CASSLRDRGRWSGANVLTF. In nucleotides, the CDR3 is TGTGCCAGCAGTCTCCGGGACAGGGGGAGGTGGTCTGGGGCCAACGTCCTGACTTTC.

The sample holds many counts of this clonotype. The rearrangement uses TRBV18 and TRBJ2-1; the match to TRBD2 covers 13 bases. This CDR3 has 16 residues. Germline CDR1 and CDR2: KGHSH and LQKENI. V was pared by 3 bases and J by 5 bases, with 4 bases of the junction left unmatched. The CDR3 bases are TGTGCCAGCTCACCCCCGGGACTAGCGGGACACAATGAGCAGTTCTTC. Protein product: CASSPPGLAGHNEQFF.

This clonotype has at least ten counts. J is TRBJ2-1 and V is TRBV14, with TRBD2 matching over 9 bases. The CDR3 loop spans 19 amino acids. Trimming cost V 1 base and J 2 bases; bases outside gene matches: 12. Germline V gene sequence: CDR1 SGHDN, CDR2 FVKESK. CDR3 region: CASSQVQNGLAHTYNEQFF. The CDR3 DNA follows: TGTGCCAGCAGCCAAGTACAAAATGGACTAGCGCATACCTACAATGAGCAGTTCTTC.

This clonotype counts as medium-sized. The chain links TRBV20-1 to TRBJ2-7; D unresolved. The CDR3 loop spans 13 amino acids. Per germline, CDR1 DFQATT and CDR2 SNEGSKA (reference sequence). V was shortened by 0 bases and J by 0 bases, with 6 bases between the two germline ends. CDR3 residues: CSAREPNSYEQYF. As DNA, the CDR3 is TGCAGTGCTAGAGAGCCCAACTCCTACGAGCAGTACTTC.

This clonotype is classed as medium-sized. This chain uses TRBV25-1 with TRBJ1-1, with a possible D match to TRBD1 (5 bases). CDR3 size: 14 residues. V shed 5 bases and J shed 0 bases, with 10 bases lying between them. CDR1 and CDR2 from the germline V gene are MGHDK and SYGVNS. CDR3 loop: CASSPGHLNTEAFF. The CDR3 nucleotides read TGTGCCAGCAGTCCCGGACACTTGAACACTGAAGCTTTCTTT.

This clonotype is deemed medium-sized. The chain carries TRBV11-3 and TRBJ2-1; D is possibly TRBD1 (5 bases). This CDR3 is built from 15 residues. CDR1 is SGHNT and CDR2 is YENEEA in the germline V gene. The V gene lost 0 bases and the J gene lost 2 bases, with 8 bases spanning the gap. CDR3 coding DNA: TGTGCCAGCAGCTTAGAGGGGCCAACCTACAATGAGCAGTTCTTC. Translating it yields CASSLEGPTYNEQFF.

In its sample, this clonotype is medium-sized. The V and J genes are TRBV29-1 and TRBJ2-1, with a possible D match to TRBD1 (5 bases). Germline loops: CDR1 SQVTM, CDR2 ANQGSEA. The CDR3 length is 16 residues. V was trimmed by 4 bases and J by 1 base, leaving 17 bases between them. The CDR3 region is CSVVYLVGLSYNEQFF. CDR3 sequence (DNA): TGCAGCGTTGTGTACCTGGTGGGGCTATCCTACAATGAGCAGTTCTTC.

This clonotype was observed at least ten times. V gene TRBV4-1 combines with J gene TRBJ1-2; a possible D gene is TRBD1 (6 bases). Germline V lookup: CDR1 MGHRA, CDR2 YSYEKL. This CDR3 contains 16 residues. Trimming left V 1 base short and J 4 bases short, with 16 bases between. In nucleotides, the CDR3 is TGCGCCAGCAGCCAAGTCGGCAGGGGTTTAAGCTATGGCTACACCTTC. It yields the protein CASSQVGRGLSYGYTF.

This clonotype is deemed medium-sized (0.01 to 0.1%). The chain couples TRBV20-1 to TRBJ1-4; 7 bases agree with TRBD1. J lost 1 base, V lost 6 bases, and 17 bases had no gene match. The CDR3 contains 18 residues. In germline, CDR1 is DFQATT, CDR2 SNEGSKA (reference sequence). This CDR3 is CSANDRDSTSLTNEKLFF. The CDR3 DNA sequence: TGCAGTGCGAACGACCGGGACAGCACCAGCCTAACTAATGAAAAACTGTTTTTT.

In nucleotides, the CDR3 is TGTGCCAGCAGCTGGGGGGGTCTTGAAAAACTGTTTTTT. Its protein product is CASSWGGLEKLFF. J is TRBJ1-4 and V is TRBV11-2; possible D gene TRBD1, 5 bases. The CDR3 consists of 13 residues. Germline CDR1 is SGHAT and CDR2 is FQNNGV. The V end lost 4 bases, the J end lost 7 bases, and 10 bases lay between the germline ends. Combining the CDR3 with reference TRBV11-2 and TRBJ1-4 gives the whole variable domain EAGVAQSPRYKIIEKRQSVAFWCNPISGHATLYWYQQILGQGPKLLIQFQNNGVVDDSQLPKDRFSAERLKGVDSTLKIQPAKLEDSAVYLCASSWGGLEKLFFGSGTQLSVL.

By sample share, this clonotype is medium-sized (0.01 to 0.1%). This chain joins TRBV20-1 and TRBJ1-2; 9 bases match TRBD1. The CDR3 consists of 17 residues. After removal of 3 bases from V and 2 bases from J, the junction contained 13 bases not matched to a gene. Germline V gene sequence: CDR1 DFQATT, CDR2 SNEGSKA (reference sequence). The CDR3 is CSARLDRGIRPNYGYTF. CDR3 nucleotide sequence: TGCAGTGCTAGGTTGGACAGGGGCATCCGTCCGAACTATGGCTACACCTTC.